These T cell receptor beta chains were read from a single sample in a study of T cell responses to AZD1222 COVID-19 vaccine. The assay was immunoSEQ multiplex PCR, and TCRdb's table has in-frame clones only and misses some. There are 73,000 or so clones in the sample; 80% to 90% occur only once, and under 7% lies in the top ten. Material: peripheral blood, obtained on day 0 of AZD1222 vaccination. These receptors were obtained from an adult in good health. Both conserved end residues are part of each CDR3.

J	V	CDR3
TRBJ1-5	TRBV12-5	CASGLIPGIQPQHF
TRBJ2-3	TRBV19	CASSPEGLAVGDTQYF
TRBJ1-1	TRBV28	CASQQGINTEAFF
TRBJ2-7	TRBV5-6	CASSLDRYEQYF
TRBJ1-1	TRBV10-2	CASKSQGGPFTEAFF
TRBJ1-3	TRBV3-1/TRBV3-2	CASSQEVRGSGNTIYF
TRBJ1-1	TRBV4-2	CASSREKGTEAFF
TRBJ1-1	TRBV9	CASSVDLNTEAFF
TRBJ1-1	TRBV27	CASSSGGYTEAFF
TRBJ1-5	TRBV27	CASSRFGTGGNQPQHF
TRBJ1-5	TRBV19	CASSRDRESYQPQHF
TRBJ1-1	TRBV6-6	CASSRGQDIGGTEAFF
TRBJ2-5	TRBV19	CASSIKGTSGGQETQYF
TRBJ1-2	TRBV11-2	CASSWRDRPNYGYTF
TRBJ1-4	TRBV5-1	CASSLGQGREKLFF
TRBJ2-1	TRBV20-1	CSASSGEYNEQFF
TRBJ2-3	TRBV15	CATSRGLAVSTDTQYF
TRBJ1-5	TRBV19	CASTPGRGDSNQPQHF
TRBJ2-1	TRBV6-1	CASSERTGYNEQFF
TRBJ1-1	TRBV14	CASSHLPGQGNTEAFF
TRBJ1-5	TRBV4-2	CASSQDSNQPQHF
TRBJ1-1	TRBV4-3	CASSQGSSGQGLGAFF
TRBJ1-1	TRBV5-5	CASSSTGLNTEAFF
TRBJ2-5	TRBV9	CASSPPGGGKETQYF
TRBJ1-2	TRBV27	CASSQTSGGGYTF
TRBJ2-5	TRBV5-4	CASRRTGSEETQYF
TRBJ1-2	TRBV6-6	CASSYSVGDNGYTF
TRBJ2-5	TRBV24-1	CATSDLKVEGPQYF
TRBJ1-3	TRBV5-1	CASSLAGVLAGNTIYF
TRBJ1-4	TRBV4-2	CASSQDRGEKLFF
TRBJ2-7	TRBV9	CASSVARVGYEQYF
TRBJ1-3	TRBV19	CATRLGGSGNTIYF
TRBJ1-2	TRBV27	CASKIAASNYGYTF
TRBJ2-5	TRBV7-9	CASSWGLAGGLRETQYF
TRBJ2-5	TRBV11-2	CASSLTTNQETQYF
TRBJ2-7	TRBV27	CASSASGGAVYEQYF
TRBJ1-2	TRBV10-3	CAIKGAQNYGYTF
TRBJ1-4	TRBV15	CATSKARGRGEKLFF
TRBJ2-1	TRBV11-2	CASRGGTAPFQQFF
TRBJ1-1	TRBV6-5	CASSYQDRANTEAFF
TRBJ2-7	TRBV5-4	CASSSPDRDSDEQYF
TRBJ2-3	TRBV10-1	CASSALQGWSDTQYF
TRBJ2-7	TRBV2	CASTVQGNEQYF
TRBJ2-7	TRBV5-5	CASSLVGQVGYEQYF
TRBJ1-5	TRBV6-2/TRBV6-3	CASSYSYGQGSNQPQHF
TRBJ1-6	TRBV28	CASKGTFRSPLHF
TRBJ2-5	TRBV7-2	CASSWSGGQETQYF
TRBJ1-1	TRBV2	CASSERSIGVTEAFF
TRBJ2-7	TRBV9	CASSPRPARYSYEQYF
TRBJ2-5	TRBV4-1	CASSQVGDPTAQYF
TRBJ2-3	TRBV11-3	CASSSGTRPAQDTQYF
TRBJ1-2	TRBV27	CASGPMSGYTF
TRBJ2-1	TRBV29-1	CSALWDNEQFF
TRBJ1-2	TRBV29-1	CSGQSYIGYTF
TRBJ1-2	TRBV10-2	CASNLQGGRNYGYTF
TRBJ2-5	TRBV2	CASTGGLAGLETQYF
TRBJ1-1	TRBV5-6	CASSGQGTEAFF
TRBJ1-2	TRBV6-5	CASSYSLDGYTF
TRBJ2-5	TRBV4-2	CASSQGFSGEETQYF